Each of the 23 T cell receptor beta chains below was sequenced from the same sample in a study of blood T cell repertoires in COVID-19. Produced via immunoSEQ multiplex PCR; TCRdb's table is partial and in-frame only. The sample has 200,000 to 250,000 clones, 88% seen once. The source material was PBMCs or T cells enriched from blood (not recorded which). The receptor source for this set is a woman aged 50 to 60 with acute COVID-19.

This chain connects TRBV28 to TRBJ2-1; 10 nucleotides match TRBD1. The CDR3 totals 14 residues. V shed 8 bases, J shed 6 bases, and the junction held 7 bases outside the gene matches. Germline CDR1 MDHEN, CDR2 SYDVKM. This chain's CDR3 is CASGRDRGFNEQFF. The CDR3 DNA sequence: TGTGCCAGCGGCAGGGACAGGGGTTTCAATGAGCAGTTCTTC.

This clone was observed once. The germline gene is not matched at one end of the junction; a read error may be the cause. V usage is TRBV9 and J usage is TRBJ2-1, with 7 bases lining up with TRBD2. The CDR3 is made up of 12 amino acids. Germline CDR1 is SGDLS and CDR2 is YYNGEE. Written as DNA, the CDR3 is TGTGCCAGCAGCGATGGGTGGCGGGAGCTGTTCTTC. Residues: CASSDGWRELFF.

This chain uses TRBV6-4 with TRBJ2-1, with a possible D match to TRBD2 (5 bases). The CDR3 runs to 16 residues. V dropped 0 bases and J dropped 2 bases, with 11 bases sitting between them. Germline V gene lookup returns CDR1 MRHNA and CDR2 SNTAGT. The DNA for the CDR3 is TGTGCCAGCAGTGACTCGACCGGCGGGCCCTACAATGAGCAGTTCTTC. This gives the protein CASSDSTGGPYNEQFF.

V usage is TRBV2 and J usage is TRBJ1-2; 10 bases agree with TRBD1. V lost 7 bases to trimming and J lost 7 bases; unmatched junction nucleotides: 6. The germline CDR1 and CDR2 sequences are SNHLY and FYNNEI. This CDR3 is built from 13 residues. In DNA form, the CDR3 reads TGTGCCAGCACCCAGACAGGGGGCGGTGGCTACACCTTC. It translates to CASTQTGGGGYTF. Full variable domain (outside the CDR3, taken from reference TRBV2 and TRBJ1-2): EPEVTQTPSHQVTQMGQEVILRCVPISNHLYFYWYRQILGQKVEFLVSFYNNEISEKSEIFDDQFSVERPDGSNFTLKIRSTKLEDSAMYFCASTQTGGGGYTFGSGTRLTVV.

In nucleotides, the CDR3 is TGTGCCAGTAGTATAGGAGGGAGCGTCGCCAAAAACATTCAGTACTTC. Translated, it gives CASSIGGSVAKNIQYF. The rearrangement links TRBV19 to TRBJ2-4; weak D call: TRBD2 (5 bases). Germline V lookup: CDR1 LNHDA, CDR2 SQIVND (reference sequence). V was trimmed by 1 base and J by 1 base, leaving 11 bases between them. CDR3 size: 16 residues.

The rearrangement uses TRBV6-2 or TRBV6-3 and TRBJ1-4; D is uncertain. Between the trimmed V and J ends, which lost 2 bases and 10 bases, there was a span of 11 bases. The length of the CDR3 is 13 residues. Looked up from germline, CDR1 is MNHEY and CDR2 is SVGEGT. CDR3 protein: CASSYVSRGKLFF. The CDR3 DNA is TGTGCCAGCAGTTACGTTTCCCGGGGAAAACTGTTTTTT.

The V gene is TRBV12-3 or TRBV12-4, the J gene TRBJ2-3; no clear D gene. V was pared by 5 bases and J by 8 bases, with 8 bases between. This CDR3 is built from 11 residues. In DNA form, the CDR3 reads TGTGCCAGCAGTGATAGCCGTACGCAGTATTTT. Its translation: CASSDSRTQYF.

The chain uses TRBV18 and TRBJ1-5; 8 bases fit TRBD1. After removal of 1 base from V and 3 bases from J, the junction contained 8 bases not matched to a gene. Germline V gene data show CDR1 as KGHSH and CDR2 as LQKENI. The CDR3 contains 17 residues. CDR3 region: CASSPQLGRGLNQPQHF. The DNA of the CDR3 is TGTGCCAGCTCACCACAGCTGGGCAGGGGGCTCAATCAGCCCCAGCATTTT.

The chain employs TRBV18 and TRBJ2-2; 11 bases are shared with TRBD1. V dropped 0 bases and J dropped 6; count of bases not matched to a gene: 0. The CDR3 covers 15 residues. Germline V gene data show CDR1 as KGHSH and CDR2 as LQKENI. CDR3: CASSPPGQGAGELFF. The DNA for the CDR3 is TGTGCCAGCTCACCACCGGGACAGGGGGCCGGGGAGCTGTTTTTT. Together with reference TRBV18 and TRBJ2-2, the CDR3 gives the full variable domain: NAGVMQNPRHLVRRRGQEARLRCSPMKGHSHVYWYRQLPEEGLKFMVYLQKENIIDESGMPKERFSAEFPKEGPSILRIQQVVRGDSAAYFCASSPPGQGAGELFFGEGSRLTVL.

The chain couples TRBV5-1 to TRBJ2-5, with 14 bases aligning to TRBD2. The CDR3 extends over 16 amino acids. Germline CDR1 is SGHRS and CDR2 is YFSETQ. Losses at the gene ends were 4 bases for V and 4 bases for J; bases not matched to a gene: 6. The CDR3: CASSQGLAGDGETQYF. In nucleotides, the CDR3 is TGCGCCAGCAGCCAGGGACTAGCGGGAGACGGAGAGACCCAGTACTTC.

This clone was observed once. This rearrangement joins TRBV3-1 (or the pseudogene TRBV3-2) to TRBJ1-4; the match to TRBD1 covers 9 bases. The trim removed 4 bases at V and 7 bases at J, leaving 7 bases unmatched. The germline V gene has CDR1 LGHDT and CDR2 YNNKEL (reference sequence). There are 15 residues in the CDR3. This chain's CDR3 is CASSLMTGGGEKLFF. In DNA form, the CDR3 reads TGTGCCAGCAGCCTAATGACAGGGGGAGGTGAAAAACTGTTTTTT.

This clone was seen a handful of times. The J gene is TRBJ2-1, the V gene TRBV7-3, with 8 bases matching TRBD1. The length of the CDR3 is 13 residues. V gave up 6 bases and J gave up 9 bases; unmatched junction bases: 7. CDR1 and CDR2 from the germline V gene are SGHTA and FQGTGA. This chain's CDR3 is CASSTRQGTEQFF. For the CDR3, the DNA is TGTGCCAGCAGTACTCGACAGGGGACTGAGCAGTTCTTC.

This sequence joins TRBV5-1 and TRBJ2-1, with D unclear. V lost 4 bases and J 0 bases, leaving 11 bases between the germline ends. CDR1 and CDR2 from the germline V gene are SGHRS and YFSETQ. The CDR3 runs to 15 residues. The chain's CDR3 is CASSSESSSYNEQFF. The DNA for the CDR3 is TGCGCCAGCAGCAGCGAATCGAGCTCCTACAATGAGCAGTTCTTC.

This chain uses TRBV5-4 with TRBJ1-4; 10 nucleotides match TRBD1. Germline values: CDR1 SGHNT, CDR2 YYREEE (reference sequence). The CDR3 totals 15 residues. The V and J ends lost 6 bases and 6 bases, in that order; junction bases with no gene match: 8. DNA of the CDR3: TGTGCCAGCAAACCGGGACAGGGGTGGGATGAAAAACTGTTTTTT. Its translation is CASKPGQGWDEKLFF.

The chain recombines TRBV7-2 with TRBJ2-1; possibly TRBD2 for D (6 bases). Between the trimmed V and J ends, which lost 4 bases and 2 bases, there was a span of 15 bases. Germline CDR1 and CDR2: SGHTA and FQGNSA. The length of the CDR3 is 16 residues. CDR3 residues: CASSSGSSAAYNEQFF. In DNA, the CDR3 is TGTGCCAGCAGCTCTGGATCTAGCGCCGCCTACAATGAGCAGTTCTTC. Full variable domain (outside the CDR3, taken from reference TRBV7-2 and TRBJ2-1): GAGVSQSPSNKVTEKGKDVELRCDPISGHTALYWYRQSLGQGLEFLIYFQGNSAPDKSGLPSDRFSAERTGGSVSTLTIQRTQQEDSAVYLCASSSGSSAAYNEQFFGPGTRLTVL.

The chain carries TRBV28 and TRBJ2-1, with 10 bases fitting TRBD2. Germline values: CDR1 MDHEN, CDR2 SYDVKM. The CDR3 loop spans 13 amino acids. J gave up 9 bases and V 6 bases, and 5 bases lay outside the gene matches. This CDR3 reads CASRAGGPPEQFF. DNA of the CDR3: TGTGCCAGCAGAGCGGGAGGGCCCCCTGAGCAGTTCTTC.

This chain joins TRBV12-3 or TRBV12-4 and TRBJ2-1; 9 bases are a match to TRBD2. V was pared by 3 bases and J by 10 bases, with 4 bases of the junction left unmatched. This CDR3 spans 13 amino acids. The CDR3 here is CASSFLGLAEQFF. The CDR3, as DNA: TGTGCCAGCAGTTTTTTGGGACTAGCAGAGCAGTTCTTC.

The count of this clone is one. The rearrangement links TRBV5-1 to TRBJ1-1, with TRBD1 matching 8 bases. Trimming removed 4 bases from V and 1 base from J; junction bases left unmatched: 3. This CDR3 has 14 amino acids. CDR1 and CDR2 from the germline V gene are SGHRS and YFSETQ. CDR3 sequence: CASSQGASNTEAFF. The CDR3 nucleotides read TGCGCCAGCAGCCAGGGGGCGTCGAACACTGAAGCTTTCTTT.

The J gene is TRBJ1-2, the V gene TRBV28, with 10 nucleotides matching TRBD1. The V gene end was trimmed by 5 bases and the J gene end by 2 bases; junction bases not matched to a gene: 5. Germline V lookup: CDR1 MDHEN, CDR2 SYDVKM. The CDR3 length is 15 residues. Here the CDR3 DNA reads TGTGCCAGCAGTCGACAGGGGGCATCCAACTATGGCTACACCTTC. Residues: CASSRQGASNYGYTF.

The chain joins TRBV2 to TRBJ1-6; D is undetermined. Trimming took 7 bases from V and 6 from J, leaving 16 bases between them. CDR3 length: 15 residues. CDR1 and CDR2 from the germline V gene are SNHLY and FYNNEI. CDR3 nucleotide sequence: TGTGCCAGCATAGGGAGGAGCTCGGGTAATTCACCCCTCCACTTT. It translates to CASIGRSSGNSPLHF.

The J gene is TRBJ2-5, the V gene TRBV9; D perhaps matches TRBD2 (6 bases). The CDR3 consists of 14 residues. Germline V CDR1 and CDR2: SGDLS, YYNGEE. V lost 0 bases, J lost 5 bases, and 11 bases lay in between. Written as DNA, the CDR3 is TGTGCCAGCAGCGTAGGATCCGGAGGGGAGACCCAGTACTTC. Translated, it gives CASSVGSGGETQYF.

The chain couples TRBV5-1 to TRBJ2-7, with TRBD1 matching 10 bases. V shed 2 bases and J 1 base; nucleotides not matched to a gene: 9. Per germline, CDR1 SGHRS and CDR2 YFSETQ. The CDR3 length is 17 residues. CDR3 in DNA: TGCGCCAGCAGCTTATGGTCGCCGGGACAGGGGTCCTACGAGCAGTACTTC. This encodes CASSLWSPGQGSYEQYF.

In this sample, this clone turned up once. This chain joins TRBV19 and TRBJ1-3; 7 bases agree with TRBD1. This CDR3 contains 17 residues. Germline CDR1 reads LNHDA; CDR2 reads SQIVND (reference sequence). J lost 0 bases, V lost 4 bases, and 9 bases had no gene match. The CDR3 loop is CASSSPGQSFSGNTIYF. CDR3 DNA sequence: TGTGCCAGTAGTAGCCCGGGACAGTCATTCTCTGGAAACACCATATATTTT. The full variable domain, with the rest looked up from reference TRBV19 and TRBJ1-3, is DGGITQSPKYLFRKEGQNVTLSCEQNLNHDAMYWYRQDPGQGLRLIYYSQIVNDFQKGDIAEGYSVSREKKESFPLTVTSAQKNPTAFYLCASSSPGQSFSGNTIYFGEGSWLTVV.